Here is one T cell receptor beta chain with its context. The antigen remains undetermined. This specimen belongs to a study of shared clonotypes between healthy human individuals. Libraries were prepared by immunoSEQ multiplex PCR; TCRdb keeps only in-frame clonotypes and omits some of them. The sample includes about 1 million clones, approximately 68% of them seen just once. Study results and limitations: Generation probabilities were higher for clonotypes shared across all four sorted-subset donors than for unshared ones.

V was trimmed by 6 bases and J by 10 bases, leaving 17 bases between them. The length of the CDR3 is 14 residues. CDR1 SGHRS and CDR2 YFSETQ come from the germline V gene. This sequence joins TRBV5-1 and TRBJ1-6; D gene unclear. Sequenced sample: memory CD4+ T cells sorted from blood. Stated subset: CD45RA-negative fraction. The receptor comes from a young man in good health. CDR3 protein: CASTSGSVGSPLHF. In DNA, the CDR3 is TGCGCCAGCACCTCCGGGTCCGTTGGGTCACCCCTCCACTTT.